This TCR beta chain was captured in a study of T cell clonality in common variable immunodeficiency. This clone was detected a few times. No antigen is known for it. The read ends 3 residues shy of where the CDR3 ends; the end is completed using the germline J gene. The CVID group had under 16 females and 29 males, mean age approximately 40. Using immunoSEQ multiplex PCR, the repertoire was profiled, and TCRdb retains in-frame clones only, with some absent. Observed are about 15,000 clones, no singletons, with the top ten taking approximately 12%. The CDR3 loop spans 14 amino acids. CDR1 and CDR2 (germline): SGHVS, FQNEAQ. V was shortened by 8 bases and J by 1 base, with 14 bases between the two germline ends. Regarding the study as a whole: In common variable immunodeficiency, TCR beta chains reportedly carried fewer deletions and N-nucleotide insertions.

The chain recombines TRBV7-8 with TRBJ1-2; no clear D gene. The TCR was taken from a human donor with common variable immunodeficiency. The sample comprised peripheral blood mononuclear cells. This chain's CDR3 is CASRPQAFNYGYTF. CDR3 DNA (partial): TGTGCCAGCCGCCCTCAGGCTTTTAACTATGGC.